This T cell receptor beta chain was sequenced for a study of cytomegalovirus exposure and HLA in healthy donors. Whole-study findings and limits: It was assumed in the presence/absence analyses that sequencing depth was roughly uniform across donors. In a later analysis, roughly 17,000 TCR beta sequences were associated with HLA alleles at 0.05 false discovery rate. In a later analysis, across HLA loci, associated TCR counts were highest for DRB1, lowest for HLA-C.

Details on this clone: Its antigen is still unknown.

A multiplex PCR was run with 60 Vbeta primers and 13 Jbeta primers. Assay used: immunoSEQ multiplex PCR; TCRdb lists only in-frame clones, some missing. Of about 180,000 clones in the sample, roughly 84% are singletons; the top ten hold around 1.2%. This TCR was sampled from a girl aged 2 to 10 in good health and CMV-seropositive. The sequenced sample was PBMCs.

The CDR3 DNA reads TGTGCCAGCAGTTTAGACAGGGGATTCTATGGCTACACCTTC. This sequence encodes CASSLDRGFYGYTF. The J gene is TRBJ1-2, the V gene TRBV28; 8 positions agree with TRBD1. Trimming took 2 bases from V and 4 from J; bases not matched to a gene: 3. From germline, CDR1 is MDHEN and CDR2 SYDVKM. This CDR3 comprises 14 residues.